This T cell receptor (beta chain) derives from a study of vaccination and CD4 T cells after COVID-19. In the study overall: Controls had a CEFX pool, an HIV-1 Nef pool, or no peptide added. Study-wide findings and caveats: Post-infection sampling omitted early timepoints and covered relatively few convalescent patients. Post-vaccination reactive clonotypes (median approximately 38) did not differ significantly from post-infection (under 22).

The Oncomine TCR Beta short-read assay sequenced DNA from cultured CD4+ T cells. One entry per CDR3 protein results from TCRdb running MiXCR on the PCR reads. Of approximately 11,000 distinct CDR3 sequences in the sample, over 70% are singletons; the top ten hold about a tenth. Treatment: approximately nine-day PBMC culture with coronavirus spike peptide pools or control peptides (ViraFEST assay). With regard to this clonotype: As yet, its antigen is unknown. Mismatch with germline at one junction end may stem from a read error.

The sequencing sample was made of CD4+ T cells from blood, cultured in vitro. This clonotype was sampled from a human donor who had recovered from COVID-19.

CDR3 in amino acids: CASSLTNTQGTQYF. DNA for the CDR3: TGTGCCAGCAGCTTAACGAACACCCAAGGGACCCAGTACTTC. The chain uses TRBV7-3 and TRBJ2-5, with no clear D. Germline values: CDR1 SGHTA, CDR2 FQGTGA. The length of the CDR3 is 14 residues.